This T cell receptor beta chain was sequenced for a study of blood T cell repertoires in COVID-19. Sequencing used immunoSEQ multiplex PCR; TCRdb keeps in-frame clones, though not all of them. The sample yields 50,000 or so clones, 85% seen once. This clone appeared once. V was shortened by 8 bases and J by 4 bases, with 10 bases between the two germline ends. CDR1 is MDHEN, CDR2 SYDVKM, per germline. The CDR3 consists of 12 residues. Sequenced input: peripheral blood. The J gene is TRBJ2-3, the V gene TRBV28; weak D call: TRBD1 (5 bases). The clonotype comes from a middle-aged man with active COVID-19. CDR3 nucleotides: TGTGCCAGCGACAGCCAGGCAGATACGCAGTATTTT. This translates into CASDSQADTQYF.